This TCR beta chain stems from a study of graft-versus-host responses after intestinal transplantation. Findings and limits, study-wide: Recipient marrow harbored GvH clones, some of which surfaced first in ileum or blood.

Turning to this clone: Its antigen is not identified.

TCRdb's table, derived via immunoSEQ multiplex PCR, lists solely in-frame clones and lacks some. The sample gives tens of thousands of clones, around 87% of which show up once; roughly 3.9% is in the top ten. In germline, CDR1 is LNHDA, CDR2 SQIVND (reference sequence). This CDR3 region has 15 residues. V gave up 5 bases and J gave up 2 bases; unmatched junction bases: 6. The sequences come from unstimulated CD8+ T cells sorted from spleen or lymph node cells, collected before transplant. This chain uses TRBV19 with TRBJ1-5; TRBD1 aligns across 7 bases. This clonotype originated in a human donor who was the organ donor for an intestinal transplant. The DNA of the CDR3 is TGTGCCAGTAGTGAACAGGGGATGGGCAATCAGCCCCAGCATTTT. As protein: CASSEQGMGNQPQHF.